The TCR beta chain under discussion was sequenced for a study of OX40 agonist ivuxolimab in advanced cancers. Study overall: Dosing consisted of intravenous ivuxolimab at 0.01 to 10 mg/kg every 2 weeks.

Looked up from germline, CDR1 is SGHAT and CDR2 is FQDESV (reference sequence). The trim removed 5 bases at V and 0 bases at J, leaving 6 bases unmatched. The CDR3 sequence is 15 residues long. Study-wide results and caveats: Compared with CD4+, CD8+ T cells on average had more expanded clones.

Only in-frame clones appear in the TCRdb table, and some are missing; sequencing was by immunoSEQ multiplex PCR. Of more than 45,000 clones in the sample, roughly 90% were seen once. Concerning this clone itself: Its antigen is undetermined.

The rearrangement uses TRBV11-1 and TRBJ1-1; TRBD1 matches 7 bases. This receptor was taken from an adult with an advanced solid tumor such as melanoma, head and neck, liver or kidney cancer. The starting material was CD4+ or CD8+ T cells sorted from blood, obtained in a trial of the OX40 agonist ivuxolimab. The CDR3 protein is CASSQNRGLNTEAFF. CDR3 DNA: TGTGCCAGCAGCCAAAACAGGGGCCTGAACACTGAAGCTTTCTTT.